This TCR beta chain came from a study of shared clonotypes between healthy human individuals. Study-wide background: The people who gave samples were a couple of women and a few men aged 18 to 49.

Using immunoSEQ multiplex PCR, the repertoire was profiled, and TCRdb retains in-frame clones only, with some absent. This sample has fewer than 1.6 million clones, with approximately 98.5% found just once. Regarding this clone: Different DNA sequences within this sample yield the same CDR3.

CD4+ cells yielded CD45RA+ naive and CD45RA-negative memory subsets. With 3 bases removed from V and 5 bases from J, the gap between germline ends came to 7 bases. The CDR3 has 12 amino acids. Germline assignment: CDR1 ENHRY and CDR2 SYGVKD. The rearrangement links TRBV10-3 to TRBJ1-2; D unclear. The clonotype originates from a man aged 30-40 years in good health. Sample: naive CD4+ T cells sorted from blood. Subset here: CD45RA+ positively selected. CDR3 amino acids: CAISESVYGYTF. In DNA, the CDR3 is TGTGCCATCAGTGAATCGGTATATGGCTACACCTTC.